These 14 T cell receptor beta chains share one sample of origin, sequenced in a study of T cell changes during pregnancy in multiple sclerosis. The table came from immunoSEQ multiplex PCR; TCRdb's copy has only in-frame clones and leaves some out. The table includes approximately 47,000 clones, 70% to 90% detected once. The sequencing used peripheral blood, collected in the first trimester of pregnancy. The source is a female donor with multiple sclerosis, enrolled in a pregnancy study.

This sequence joins TRBV9 and TRBJ1-3; D unclear. V was clipped by 0 bases and J by 3 bases, with 4 bases between them. The CDR3 is made up of 13 amino acids. Germline V gene sequence: CDR1 SGDLS, CDR2 YYNGEE. This CDR3 is CASSVVFGNTIYF. Here the CDR3 DNA reads TGTGCCAGCAGCGTAGTCTTTGGAAACACCATATATTTT.

The CDR3 coding sequence is TGTGCCAGCAGTGATTGGGGACAGACCTCTGGAAACACCATATATTTT. This codes for CASSDWGQTSGNTIYF. V gene TRBV6-1 combines with J gene TRBJ1-3; TRBD1 matches 7 bases. CDR1 MNHNS and CDR2 SASEGT come from the germline V gene. The J segment lost 0 bases and the V segment lost 3 bases, leaving 5 bases of the junction unmatched. The CDR3 runs to 16 residues.

This chain joins TRBV5-1 and TRBJ2-2; weak D call: TRBD1 (6 bases). V dropped 7 bases and J dropped 2 bases, with 12 bases sitting between them. There are 14 residues in the CDR3. CDR1 and CDR2 from the germline V gene are SGHRS and YFSETQ. DNA of the CDR3: TGCGCCAGCCGGAGAGGGGGTAACACCGGGGAGCTGTTTTTT. It codes for CASRRGGNTGELFF.

By share, this clone ranks as medium-sized. The gene calls are TRBV7-3 and TRBJ1-3, with D tentatively TRBD1 (6 bases). The ends were cut back, 5 bases at V and 3 bases at J, with 11 bases in the middle. Germline assignment: CDR1 SGHTA and CDR2 FQGTGA. This CDR3 is 14 amino acids long. CDR3 residues: CASSEQGYGNTIYF. In DNA, the CDR3 is TGTGCCAGCAGCGAGCAGGGGTATGGAAACACCATATATTTT.

The V call is TRBV6-6, the J call TRBJ2-7; 7 bases match TRBD1. The CDR3 loop spans 15 amino acids. The V and J ends lost 5 bases and 7 bases, in that order; junction bases with no gene match: 14. CDR1 and CDR2 from the germline V gene are MNHNY and SVGAGI (reference sequence). As DNA, the CDR3 is TGTGCCAGCAGTCTCCCACCGGGACAGTCTTTGGAGCAGTACTTC. It specifies CASSLPPGQSLEQYF.

The chain combines TRBV29-1 with TRBJ2-1; possible D gene TRBD1, 6 bases. The V gene lost 7 bases and the J gene lost 8 bases, with 12 bases spanning the gap. Germline CDR1 is SQVTM and CDR2 is ANQGSEA. The CDR3 consists of 11 residues. The CDR3 region is CSGQDDDEQFF. CDR3 nucleotide sequence: TGCAGCGGACAGGACGACGATGAGCAGTTCTTC.

The V and J genes are TRBV15 and TRBJ1-2; the D gene is possibly TRBD1 (6 bases). With 6 bases removed from V and 8 bases from J, the gap between germline ends came to 22 bases. Germline V gene lookup returns CDR1 LNHNV and CDR2 YYDKDF (reference sequence). This CDR3 spans 15 amino acids. In DNA form, the CDR3 reads TGTGCCACCAGAGTGGACAGTAACTATCGGGGCGGCTACACCTTC. As protein: CATRVDSNYRGGYTF.

This clone was recorded only once. The V call is TRBV2, the J call TRBJ2-7; the match to TRBD2 covers 8 bases. CDR1 and CDR2 (germline): SNHLY, FYNNEI. The CDR3 has 13 residues. V gave up 9 bases and J gave up 0 bases; unmatched junction bases: 4. CDR3 nucleotide sequence: TGTGCCAGGGGCGGGGGGAGCTCCTACGAGCAGTACTTC. Protein: CARGGGSSYEQYF.

The rearrangement links TRBV2 to TRBJ2-1; the D is unclear. The germline V gene has CDR1 SNHLY and CDR2 FYNNEI. The CDR3 consists of 13 residues. The V and J ends lost 4 bases and 5 bases respectively, with 9 bases between them. CDR3 nucleotide sequence: TGTGCCAGCAGTGGTCTTATTAACAATGAGCAGTTCTTC. Translating gives CASSGLINNEQFF.

The chain combines TRBV6-5 with TRBJ2-7; D perhaps matches TRBD1 (5 bases). Per germline, CDR1 MNHEY and CDR2 SVGAGI. This CDR3 is 16 amino acids long. Trimming took 1 base from V and 1 from J, leaving 14 bases between them. The CDR3, as DNA: TGTGCCAGCAGTTACTTAGGGCAGGGCATATCCTACGAGCAGTACTTC. Protein: CASSYLGQGISYEQYF.

The chain couples TRBV19 to TRBJ1-3; perhaps TRBD1 as D (5 bases). V was clipped by 10 bases and J by 0 bases, with 16 bases between them. The CDR3 has 15 amino acids. The germline V gene has CDR1 LNHDA and CDR2 SQIVND (reference sequence). The CDR3 coding sequence is TGTGCCACCAATCCCAGGGTGGGCTCTGGAAACACCATATATTTT. This encodes CATNPRVGSGNTIYF.

The chain links TRBV28 to TRBJ1-5, with D tentatively TRBD1 (5 bases). V was trimmed by 8 bases and J by 3 bases, leaving 20 bases between them. Germline values: CDR1 MDHEN, CDR2 SYDVKM. This CDR3 has 16 amino acids. Here the CDR3 reads CASQGAGNHDNQPQHF. The CDR3, as DNA: TGTGCCAGCCAAGGCGCAGGGAACCACGACAATCAGCCCCAGCATTTT.

The CDR3 protein is CASSPRTGREQPQHF. In DNA, the CDR3 is TGTGCCAGCAGCCCCCGGACAGGGAGGGAACAGCCCCAGCATTTT. This rearrangement joins TRBV7-2 to TRBJ1-5, with TRBD1 matching 8 bases. CDR1 is SGHTA and CDR2 is FQGNSA in the germline V gene. After removal of 5 bases from V and 7 bases from J, the junction contained 10 bases not matched to a gene. This CDR3 region has 15 residues.

The V call is TRBV7-6, the J call TRBJ1-5, with 10 bases fitting TRBD1. With V trimmed by 1 base and J by 7 bases, 4 bases remained unmatched. From germline, CDR1 is SGHVS and CDR2 FNYEAQ. The length of the CDR3 is 15 residues. The CDR3 nucleotides read TGTGCCAGCAGCTTAGGACAGGGGGCTGGGCAGCCCCAGCATTTT. Translation gives CASSLGQGAGQPQHF. Filled out from reference TRBV7-6 and TRBJ1-5, the complete variable domain reads GAGVSQSPRYKVTKRGQDVALRCDPISGHVSLYWYRQALGQGPEFLTYFNYEAQQDKSGLPNDRFSAERPEGSISTLTIQRTEQRDSAMYRCASSLGQGAGQPQHFGDGTRLSIL.